Sequencing of this T cell receptor beta chain was carried out in a study of CD8+ T cells in alopecia areata. Findings of the study overall: Affected lesional scalp, above all in alopecia totalis/universalis, was more clonal than normal scalp. Between patients, shared TCR sequences were less clear than in mice. This was possibly due in part to HLA diversity in the patient population.

Comment on this clone: What it binds is not known.

Alopecia areata patients had lesional scalp punch biopsies and peripheral blood taken from them. The researchers isolated CD4+ and CD8+ T cells from PBMCs by sorting. The CDR3 is made up of 12 amino acids. RNA extraction was followed by reverse transcription into cDNA, which acted as the sequencing template. Generated by immunoSEQ multiplex PCR, the TCRdb table keeps only in-frame clones and is missing some. The sample yields more than 100,000 clones, 58% seen once. The source material was CD4+ T cells sorted from blood, sampled at week 0. The sequence was obtained from a human donor with alopecia areata. This sequence joins TRBV21-1 and TRBJ2-7. TRBV21-1 is described as a pseudogene. CDR3 sequence: CASSKDPYEQYF. CDR3 sequence (DNA): TGTGCCAGCAGCAAAGACCCCTACGAGCAGTACTTC.